The 24 T cell receptor beta chains reported below all come from one sample, sequenced in a study of T cells in Graves' hyperthyroidism and ophthalmopathy. TCR beta CDR3 regions were amplified from RNA transcripts. The primer set for the first-round RT-PCR of the TCR CDR3 was HTBI. MiXCR, run by TCRdb on the multiplex PCR reads, gives a single entry per CDR3 protein. The repertoire holds under 350,000 distinct CDR3 sequences, with approximately 15% as singletons. The sequenced sample was blood. These receptor sequences come from a woman aged 55-70 years with Graves' ophthalmopathy.

This clonotype occurred many times. The gene calls are TRBV18 and TRBJ1-5; TRBD1 is a possible D gene (6 bases). Per germline, CDR1 KGHSH and CDR2 LQKENI. CDR3 size: 17 residues. The germline V and J ends were trimmed by 3 bases and 3 bases, with 18 bases remaining between them. The CDR3 sequence is CASSPPNQGQFNQPQHF. The CDR3 DNA sequence: TGTGCCAGCTCACCCCCTAATCAGGGGCAATTCAATCAGCCCCAGCATTTT.

This chain links TRBV28 with TRBJ2-2; weak D call: TRBD2 (5 bases). With 3 bases removed from V and 8 bases from J, the gap between germline ends came to 22 bases. Germline V gives CDR1 MDHEN, CDR2 SYDVKM. The CDR3 loop spans 17 amino acids. CDR3 amino acids: CASSFAGYPPPRGELFF. CDR3 nucleotide sequence: TGTGCCAGCAGTTTCGCGGGCTATCCTCCGCCCCGGGGGGAGCTGTTTTTT. Based on the CDR3 plus reference TRBV28 and TRBJ2-2, the full variable domain is DVKVTQSSRYLVKRTGEKVFLECVQDMDHENMFWYRQDPGLGLRLIYFSYDVKMKEKGDIPEGYSVSREKKERFSLILESASTNQTSMYLCASSFAGYPPPRGELFFGEGSRLTVL.

In its sample, this clonotype was seen many times. The chain links TRBV4-1 to TRBJ2-1; TRBD1 aligns across 12 bases. The CDR3 has 15 amino acids. CDR1 is MGHRA and CDR2 is YSYEKL in the germline V gene. The V gene end was trimmed by 4 bases and the J gene end by 9 bases; junction bases not matched to a gene: 7. CDR3 in DNA: TGCGCCAGCAGCCGGGGACAGGGGGCTTTGGGTGAGCAGTTCTTC. Protein product: CASSRGQGALGEQFF.

This clonotype was seen ten or more times. The chain is built from TRBV28 and TRBJ2-1; TRBD2 matches at 7 bases. Germline V gives CDR1 MDHEN, CDR2 SYDVKM. V was pared by 7 bases and J by 7 bases, with 13 bases of the junction left unmatched. The CDR3 runs to 15 residues. The CDR3 nucleotides read TGTGCCAGCATCATTGGGGGGACTATACAGAATGAGCAGTTCTTC. It encodes CASIIGGTIQNEQFF.

Many counts were recorded for this clonotype. V and J are TRBV3-1 and TRBJ1-1; D is unclear. The germline CDR1 and CDR2 sequences are LGHDT and YNNKEL (reference sequence). Trimming took 0 bases from V and 10 from J, leaving 12 bases between them. The CDR3 has 13 amino acids. CDR3 in amino acids: CASSQDYLVGAFF. The CDR3 region has the DNA TGTGCCAGCAGCCAAGATTATCTTGTGGGAGCTTTCTTT. The full variable domain, rest sourced from reference TRBV3-1 and TRBJ1-1, is DTAVSQTPKYLVTQMGNDKSIKCEQNLGHDTMYWYKQDSKKFLKIMFSYNNKELIINETVPNRFSPKSPDKAHLNLHINSLELGDSAVYFCASSQDYLVGAFFGQGTRLTVV.

This clonotype showed up just a few times. This rearrangement joins TRBV3-1 to TRBJ2-3; TRBD2 aligns across 15 bases. Germline trimming cut 5 bases from V and 6 bases from J; bases unmatched to any gene: 9. CDR1 LGHDT and CDR2 YNNKEL come from the germline V gene (reference sequence). The CDR3 is 17 amino acids. For the CDR3, the DNA is TGTGCCAGCAGCTCAGGACTAGCGGGAGGGTTAGTGGATACGCAGTATTTT. Residues: CASSSGLAGGLVDTQYF.

The V gene is TRBV15, the J gene TRBJ2-5; the match to TRBD2 covers 15 bases. CDR1 LNHNV and CDR2 YYDKDF come from the germline V gene (reference sequence). The CDR3 extends over 23 amino acids. Trimming took 0 bases from V and 2 from J; bases not matched to a gene: 19. CDR3 in DNA: TGTGCCACCAGCAGAGATCTCCTCATCCAGACCGGGACTAGCGGGGGGATACAAGAGACCCAGTACTTC. Translation: CATSRDLLIQTGTSGGIQETQYF.

The chain has TRBV19 and TRBJ1-2; 7 bases agree with TRBD1. This CDR3 is 16 amino acids long. Germline trimming cut 7 bases from V and 6 bases from J; bases unmatched to any gene: 17. Germline CDR1 LNHDA, CDR2 SQIVND (reference sequence). DNA of the CDR3: TGTGCCAGTACCCCAGGGAGGGGGCCAGGTCGGAATGGCTACACCTTC. It encodes CASTPGRGPGRNGYTF.

The gene calls are TRBV9 and TRBJ1-3; D uncertain. Trimming shortened V by 0 bases and J by 3 bases, and 13 bases separated the two germline ends. There are 16 residues in the CDR3. The germline V gene encodes CDR1 SGDLS and CDR2 YYNGEE. CDR3 sequence (DNA): TGTGCCAGCAGCGTAGGCTCCTTGACGTTTGGAAACACCATATATTTT. This translates into CASSVGSLTFGNTIYF.

This clonotype was observed many times. The V gene is TRBV7-2, the J gene TRBJ2-4; D gene uncertain. The V end lost 5 bases, the J end lost 6 bases, and 8 bases lay between the germline ends. The CDR3 is made up of 12 amino acids. Per the germline V gene, CDR1 is SGHTA and CDR2 is FQGNSA. CDR3 loop: CASSPDRNIQYF. CDR3 nucleotides: TGTGCCAGCAGCCCCGACCGAAACATTCAGTACTTC.

This clonotype was detected a few times. V gene TRBV7-2 combines with J gene TRBJ1-2; the D gene is possibly TRBD1 (6 bases). Looked up from germline, CDR1 is SGHTA and CDR2 is FQGNSA. The V and J ends lost 5 bases and 2 bases respectively, with 12 bases between them. This CDR3 has 14 amino acids. CDR3 sequence reads: CASSPDSLNYGYTF. In DNA, the CDR3 is TGTGCCAGCAGCCCGGACAGCCTAAACTATGGCTACACCTTC.

Ten or more counts support this clonotype. V and J are TRBV7-9 and TRBJ2-7; the D is unclear. The CDR3 is 14 amino acids. Germline V gives CDR1 SEHNR, CDR2 FQNEAQ (reference sequence). Trimming cost V 3 bases and J 6 bases, with 15 bases left between them. CDR3 sequence (DNA): TGTGCCAGCAGCTTTGGTAAAAGGATCTCCGAGCAGTACTTC. This encodes CASSFGKRISEQYF.

The chain uses TRBV19 and TRBJ1-1, with D unresolved. The CDR3 is 12 residues long. Trimming removed 7 bases from V and 2 bases from J, with 8 bases in between. Germline V CDR1 and CDR2: LNHDA, SQIVND (reference sequence). CDR3: CASKGGNTEAFF. The CDR3 nucleotides read TGTGCCAGTAAAGGCGGTAACACTGAAGCTTTCTTT. Looking up the rest from reference TRBV19 and TRBJ1-1 gives the full variable domain: DGGITQSPKYLFRKEGQNVTLSCEQNLNHDAMYWYRQDPGQGLRLIYYSQIVNDFQKGDIAEGYSVSREKKESFPLTVTSAQKNPTAFYLCASKGGNTEAFFGQGTRLTVV.

The chain uses TRBV10-1 and TRBJ2-7; no clear D gene. Germline CDR1 WNHNN, CDR2 SYGVQD (reference sequence). V lost 7 bases to trimming and J lost 3 bases, with 4 bases between them. The length of the CDR3 is 10 residues. CDR3 protein: CASKHYEQYF. Here the CDR3 DNA reads TGCGCCAGCAAACACTACGAGCAGTACTTC.

This clonotype came up many times. The CDR3 loop is CASRPRGEGPLRAEQYF. DNA of the CDR3: TGTGCCAGCAGGCCCCGTGGGGAGGGCCCTCTGAGGGCCGAGCAGTACTTC. V and J are TRBV7-8 and TRBJ2-7; 7 nucleotides agree with TRBD2. Germline V gives CDR1 SGHVS, CDR2 FQNEAQ. This CDR3 has 17 residues. J lost 6 bases, V lost 6 bases, and 20 bases had no gene match.

This sequence joins TRBV19 and TRBJ2-2; D possibly matches TRBD1 or TRBD2 (5 bases each). The CDR3 has 14 residues. From germline, CDR1 is LNHDA and CDR2 SQIVND (reference sequence). The V and J ends lost 7 bases and 8 bases respectively, with 17 bases between them. CDR3 sequence reads: CASISRDAPGELFF. The CDR3 bases are TGTGCCAGTATATCCCGGGACGCTCCAGGGGAGCTGTTTTTT.

This clonotype was seen more than once but under ten times. In this CDR3 the conserved last residue, phenylalanine or tryptophan, is missing, so a read error is likely. The chain uses TRBV7-2 and TRBJ2-7; no clear D gene. Germline V gene sequence: CDR1 SGHTA, CDR2 FQGNSA. The CDR3 sequence is 13 residues long. V was cut by 2 bases and J by 7 bases, with 12 bases left in between. CDR3 sequence reads: CASSLPGIGEQYL. The CDR3 nucleotides are TGTGCCAGCAGCTTACCAGGAATAGGGGAGCAGTACCTC.

This clonotype was observed many times. V gene TRBV5-1 combines with J gene TRBJ2-7; 10 positions agree with TRBD2. In germline, CDR1 is SGHRS, CDR2 YFSETQ. V shed 4 bases, J shed 2 bases, and the junction held 9 bases outside the gene matches. This CDR3 region has 16 residues. The CDR3, as DNA: TGCGCCAGCAGCCCCACAGCACTAGCGGGAACCTACGAGCAGTACTTC. Translated, it gives CASSPTALAGTYEQYF. Complete variable domain (other parts from reference TRBV5-1 and TRBJ2-7): KAGVTQTPRYLIKTRGQQVTLSCSPISGHRSVSWYQQTPGQGLQFLFEYFSETQRNKGNFPGRFSGRQFSNSRSEMNVSTLELGDSALYLCASSPTALAGTYEQYFGPGTRLTVT.

V usage is TRBV6-9 and J usage is TRBJ2-5; 12 bases map to TRBD2. Germline V gives CDR1 MNHGY, CDR2 SVAAGI. The V and J ends lost 3 bases and 4 bases, in that order; junction bases with no gene match: 3. There are 15 residues in the CDR3. The CDR3 region is CASSYQLAGGETQYF. Written as DNA, the CDR3 is TGTGCCAGCAGTTACCAACTAGCGGGAGGAGAGACCCAGTACTTC.

This clonotype was seen at least ten times. The rearrangement joins TRBV11-2 to TRBJ1-1, with D maybe TRBD1 (6 bases). Per germline, CDR1 SGHAT and CDR2 FQNNGV. Between the trimmed V and J ends, which lost 4 bases and 3 bases, there was a span of 18 bases. The CDR3 is 16 residues long. Here the CDR3 reads CASSSGTMDRYTEAFF. Written as DNA, the CDR3 is TGTGCCAGCAGCTCAGGCACGATGGACAGATACACTGAAGCTTTCTTT.

The gene calls are TRBV7-2 and TRBJ2-2; 7 bases map to TRBD2. The CDR3 sequence is 16 residues long. With 8 bases clipped from V and 9 bases from J, the junction kept 18 bases outside the gene matches. CDR1 SGHTA and CDR2 FQGNSA come from the germline V gene. In DNA, the CDR3 is TGTGCCAGCGGCCCCCCTGAGGGAGGGCCAATCCGGGAGCTGTTTTTT. Protein product: CASGPPEGGPIRELFF.

This clonotype showed up many times. The V and J genes are TRBV6-2 or TRBV6-3 and TRBJ2-1; possible D gene TRBD1, 6 bases. This CDR3 contains 16 residues. The V gene's germline CDR1 is MNHEY and CDR2 SVGEGT. V was pared by 5 bases and J by 0 bases, with 14 bases between. The CDR3 DNA follows: TGTGCCAGCAGTGGGAGACAGGCCCACTCCTACAATGAGCAGTTCTTC. It is translated as CASSGRQAHSYNEQFF.

J is TRBJ1-1 and V is TRBV6-2 or TRBV6-3; D uncertain. CDR3 length: 14 amino acids. CDR1 MNHEY and CDR2 SVGEGT come from the germline V gene. V was pared by 8 bases and J by 2 bases, with 15 bases between. CDR3 in amino acids: CASHSETLNTEAFF. The DNA of the CDR3 is TGTGCCAGCCATTCCGAGACACTAAACACTGAAGCTTTCTTT.

This clonotype was observed at least ten times. The rearrangement links TRBV27 to TRBJ2-7; possibly TRBD1 for D (6 bases). Germline-derived CDR1 and CDR2 are MNHEY and SMNVEV (reference sequence). The CDR3 covers 14 residues. V lost 3 bases, J lost 0 bases, and 9 bases lay in between. In DNA form, the CDR3 reads TGTGCCAGCAGTTTCCAGGGGAGCTCCTACGAGCAGTACTTC. It translates to CASSFQGSSYEQYF.